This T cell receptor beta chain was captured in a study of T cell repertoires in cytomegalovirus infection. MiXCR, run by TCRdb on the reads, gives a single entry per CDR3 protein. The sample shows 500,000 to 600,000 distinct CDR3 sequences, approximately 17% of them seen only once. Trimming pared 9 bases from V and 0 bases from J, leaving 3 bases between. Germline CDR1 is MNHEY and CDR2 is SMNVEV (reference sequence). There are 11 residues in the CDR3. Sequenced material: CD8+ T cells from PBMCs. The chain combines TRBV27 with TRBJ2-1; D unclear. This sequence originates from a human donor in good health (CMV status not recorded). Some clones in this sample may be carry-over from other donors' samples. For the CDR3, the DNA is TGTGCCAGGAGCTCCTACAATGAGCAGTTCTTC. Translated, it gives CARSSYNEQFF.